This entry concerns a single TCR beta chain. This sample was taken from a study of cytomegalovirus exposure and HLA in healthy donors. The PCR was carried out with 60 Vbeta primers and 13 Jbeta primers. The data were produced by immunoSEQ multiplex PCR, yet TCRdb's version contains in-frame clones alone and is incomplete. This sample has over 150,000 clones, with more than 60% found just once. Germline V CDR1 and CDR2: MNHEY, SMNVEV (reference sequence). The CDR3 is made up of 16 amino acids. V was pared by 5 bases and J by 7 bases, with 10 bases of the junction left unmatched. The J gene is TRBJ2-1, the V gene TRBV27, with 11 bases fitting TRBD2. Specimen: PBMCs. This TCR was sampled from a woman aged 50 to 65 in good health and CMV-seropositive. The CDR3: CASSLIAGGPRNEQFF. Here the CDR3 DNA reads TGTGCCAGCAGTCTCATAGCGGGAGGGCCGCGGAATGAGCAGTTCTTC.